These 32 T cell receptor beta chains were all obtained from the same sample, sequenced in a study of T-cell reconstitution after alpha-beta-depleted transplantation in children. Unique molecular identifiers were used to barcode this TCRbeta library. Each CDR3 protein is one row after TCRdb ran MiXCR on the PCR reads. In the table there are approximately 32,000 distinct CDR3 sequences, over 6.5% of which are singletons. Study-wide findings and caveats: Several hundred expanded graft clones reportedly gave rise to the alpha-beta T cells present about two months after transplant.

No cognate antigen is known for these TCRs. The material was peripheral blood, obtained 60 days after TCRalphabeta/CD19-depleted stem cell transplant. These receptors all come from a child younger than two who had a stem cell transplant for acute myeloid leukemia, so the T cells may come from the graft donor.

The chain recombines TRBV2 with TRBJ1-6; possible D gene TRBD1, 5 bases. Deletions cut 8 bases from V and 8 bases from J, with 7 bases between. CDR3 length: 11 amino acids. CDR1 SNHLY and CDR2 FYNNEI come from the germline V gene. CDR3 DNA sequence: TGTGCCAGCGGCAGGGATTCACCCCTCCACTTT. This gives the protein CASGRDSPLHF. The full variable domain, with the rest looked up from reference TRBV2 and TRBJ1-6, is EPEVTQTPSHQVTQMGQEVILRCVPISNHLYFYWYRQILGQKVEFLVSFYNNEISEKSEIFDDQFSVERPDGSNFTLKIRSTKLEDSAMYFCASGRDSPLHFGNGTRLTVT.

This clonotype showed up many times. CDR3 in amino acids: CASSLWDSSYNEQFF. CDR3 in DNA: TGCGCCAGCAGCTTATGGGATAGCTCCTACAATGAGCAGTTCTTC. This chain connects TRBV5-1 to TRBJ2-1; no firm D call. Germline V gene data show CDR1 as SGHRS and CDR2 as YFSETQ. The CDR3 covers 15 residues. V lost 2 bases and J lost 0, with 9 bases in between. Full variable domain (rest looked up from reference TRBV5-1 and TRBJ2-1): KAGVTQTPRYLIKTRGQQVTLSCSPISGHRSVSWYQQTPGQGLQFLFEYFSETQRNKGNFPGRFSGRQFSNSRSEMNVSTLELGDSALYLCASSLWDSSYNEQFFGPGTRLTVL.

This clonotype was seen ten or more times. The rearrangement links TRBV4-2 to TRBJ2-7; D is undetermined. The germline V and J ends were trimmed by 0 bases and 2 bases, with 14 bases remaining between them. The CDR3 sequence is 16 residues long. Germline V gene data show CDR1 as LGHNA and CDR2 as YNFKEQ. The DNA of the CDR3 is TGTGCCAGCAGCCAAGATAACCGGCGACAAGCCTACGAGCAGTACTTC. Translated: CASSQDNRRQAYEQYF.

This clonotype came up many times. The chain joins TRBV27 to TRBJ2-7; D is uncertain. Germline V lookup: CDR1 MNHEY, CDR2 SMNVEV (reference sequence). The CDR3 length is 11 residues. Trimming took off 8 bases at V and 4 bases at J, with 9 bases between the two ends. The CDR3 sequence is CASGVWYEQYF. CDR3 sequence (DNA): TGTGCCAGCGGGGTCTGGTACGAGCAGTACTTC.

This clonotype was observed at least ten times. The rearrangement links TRBV15 to TRBJ2-7; possibly TRBD1 for D (6 bases). The V end lost 4 bases, the J end lost 0 bases, and 13 bases lay between the germline ends. CDR3 length equals 15 residues. From germline, CDR1 is LNHNV and CDR2 YYDKDF (reference sequence). The CDR3 sequence is CATSTITGNSYEQYF. CDR3 sequence (DNA): TGTGCCACCAGCACCATTACAGGGAACTCCTACGAGCAGTACTTC.

This clonotype was detected ten times or more. V and J are TRBV2 and TRBJ2-5; D unclear. CDR3 length equals 10 residues. V lost 8 bases and J lost 7, with 8 bases in between. Looked up from germline, CDR1 is SNHLY and CDR2 is FYNNEI. The CDR3 bases are TGTGCCAGCCGTCTAGGGACCCAGTACTTC. This gives the protein CASRLGTQYF. The complete variable domain, with remaining parts taken from reference TRBV2 and TRBJ2-5, reads EPEVTQTPSHQVTQMGQEVILRCVPISNHLYFYWYRQILGQKVEFLVSFYNNEISEKSEIFDDQFSVERPDGSNFTLKIRSTKLEDSAMYFCASRLGTQYFGPGTRLLVL.

This clonotype has only a few counts. The chain combines TRBV18 with TRBJ2-6; no reliable D call. The V gene lost 3 bases and the J gene lost 2 bases, with 8 bases spanning the gap. CDR1 is KGHSH, CDR2 LQKENI, per germline. The length of the CDR3 is 15 residues. The CDR3 region has the DNA TGTGCCAGCTCACCGGGTATGGCTGGGGCCAACGTCCTGACTTTC. This sequence encodes CASSPGMAGANVLTF. Combining the CDR3 with reference TRBV18 and TRBJ2-6 gives the whole variable domain NAGVMQNPRHLVRRRGQEARLRCSPMKGHSHVYWYRQLPEEGLKFMVYLQKENIIDESGMPKERFSAEFPKEGPSILRIQQVVRGDSAAYFCASSPGMAGANVLTFGAGSRLTVL.

In its sample, this clonotype was seen many times. The chain employs TRBV2 and TRBJ2-5; perhaps TRBD2 as D (5 bases). V was pared by 7 bases and J by 1 base, with 7 bases between. Germline CDR1 SNHLY, CDR2 FYNNEI. There are 12 residues in the CDR3. The DNA for the CDR3 is TGTGCCAGCATGGAGGCCCAAGAGACCCAGTACTTC. Protein product: CASMEAQETQYF.

This clonotype was observed at least ten times. CDR3 nucleotide sequence: TGCGCCAGCGAAGAATCTTACGGCGGTACTCGGACCCAGTACTTC. Translating gives CASEESYGGTRTQYF. The V gene is TRBV5-1, the J gene TRBJ2-5; D remains ambiguous. Per germline, CDR1 SGHRS and CDR2 YFSETQ. V shed 7 bases and J shed 7 bases, with 23 bases lying between them. The CDR3 is made up of 15 amino acids.

The sample holds many counts of this clonotype. The V gene is TRBV6-5, the J gene TRBJ2-3, with a possible D match to TRBD2 (6 bases). V was clipped by 7 bases and J by 2 bases, with 19 bases between them. Looked up from germline, CDR1 is MNHEY and CDR2 is SVGAGI. This CDR3 contains 16 residues. The CDR3 DNA sequence: TGTGCCAGCACTTCAGAGAGCGGGTGGGACACAGATACGCAGTATTTT. Protein: CASTSESGWDTDTQYF.

This clonotype was observed at least ten times. Mismatch with germline at one junction end may stem from a read error. J is TRBJ2-5 and V is TRBV6-2 or TRBV6-3; D call uncertain. CDR3 length equals 11 residues. Germline V CDR1 and CDR2: MNHEY, SVGEGT. CDR3 amino acids: CASSYQGTQYF. The CDR3 bases are TGTGCCAGCAGTTACCAAGGGACCCAGTACTTC.

This clonotype came up many times. The V call is TRBV24-1, the J call TRBJ1-1; D is unclear. The CDR3 contains 12 residues. Per the germline V gene, CDR1 is KGHDR and CDR2 is SFDVKD. Trimming cost V 7 bases and J 1 base, with 6 bases left between them. The CDR3 nucleotides read TGTGCCACCAGCGACGCGAACACTGAAGCTTTCTTT. As protein: CATSDANTEAFF.

The J gene is TRBJ2-7, the V gene TRBV7-9, with D hard to call. From germline, CDR1 is SEHNR and CDR2 FQNEAQ (reference sequence). The CDR3 consists of 14 residues. The V end lost 4 bases, the J end lost 6 bases, and 16 bases lay between the germline ends. The CDR3 DNA sequence: TGTGCCAGCAGCTCACCGGCACAACGCGGCGAGCAGTACTTC. Amino acid sequence: CASSSPAQRGEQYF.

At least ten counts were recorded for this clonotype. The V gene is TRBV5-1, the J gene TRBJ2-7; 9 nucleotides align to TRBD1. The germline V gene encodes CDR1 SGHRS and CDR2 YFSETQ. V lost 0 bases, J lost 2 bases, and 18 bases stayed unmatched. This CDR3 contains 20 residues. The CDR3 is CASSLVGGIILGTGPYEQYF. CDR3 bases: TGCGCCAGCAGCTTGGTGGGGGGCATCATCCTCGGGACAGGGCCCTACGAGCAGTACTTC. The full variable domain, completed using reference TRBV5-1 and TRBJ2-7, is KAGVTQTPRYLIKTRGQQVTLSCSPISGHRSVSWYQQTPGQGLQFLFEYFSETQRNKGNFPGRFSGRQFSNSRSEMNVSTLELGDSALYLCASSLVGGIILGTGPYEQYFGPGTRLTVT.

This clonotype was counted at least ten times. The genes are TRBV6-2 or TRBV6-3 and TRBJ2-7, with a weak D call TRBD1 (5 bases). V was cut by 0 bases and J by 7 bases, with 10 bases left in between. This CDR3 is built from 13 residues. CDR1 is MNHEY and CDR2 is SVGEGT in the germline V gene. The CDR3 protein is CASSYSLNREQYF. The DNA for the CDR3 is TGTGCCAGCAGTTACTCTCTGAACAGGGAGCAGTACTTC.

This clonotype has ten or more counts. CDR3 amino acids: CASSLRGGTPYEQYF. For the CDR3, the DNA is TGTGCCAGCAGCTTAAGGGGGGGGACTCCCTACGAGCAGTACTTC. V gene TRBV7-9 combines with J gene TRBJ2-7, with TRBD2 as a possible D gene (7 bases). Trimming removed 2 bases from V and 2 bases from J, with 13 bases in between. This CDR3 spans 15 amino acids. The germline V gene has CDR1 SEHNR and CDR2 FQNEAQ (reference sequence).

This clonotype was seen many times. The rearrangement links TRBV6-2 or TRBV6-3 to TRBJ2-2, with 7 bases matching TRBD2. V dropped 0 bases and J dropped 3; count of bases not matched to a gene: 19. This CDR3 contains 21 residues. CDR1 and CDR2 from the germline V gene are MNHEY and SVGEGT. CDR3 loop: CASSYSKLRFAGAPDTGELFF. CDR3 coding DNA: TGTGCCAGCAGTTACTCGAAATTGAGGTTCGCGGGAGCCCCCGACACCGGGGAGCTGTTTTTT.

This clonotype was recorded many times. The chain uses TRBV4-3 and TRBJ2-7; TRBD2 aligns across 8 bases. The CDR3 covers 16 residues. J lost 5 bases, V lost 0 bases, and 9 bases had no gene match. The germline gives CDR1 LGHNA, CDR2 YSLEER. Here the CDR3 DNA reads TGCGCCAGCAGCCAAGATGTGAGCGGGAGACTTAACGAGCAGTACTTC. Residues: CASSQDVSGRLNEQYF.

This clonotype was observed at least ten times. The chain employs TRBV7-9 and TRBJ2-5; 11 bases fit TRBD2. Germline trimming cut 4 bases from V and 7 bases from J; bases unmatched to any gene: 11. The CDR3 is 16 residues long. Germline V gene lookup returns CDR1 SEHNR and CDR2 FQNEAQ (reference sequence). The CDR3 bases are TGTGCCAGCAGCTCCGTTAGCGGGGGGGCCCTCGCGACCCAGTACTTC. Protein: CASSSVSGGALATQYF.

This clonotype was picked up many times. V is TRBV9 and J is TRBJ2-5; tentatively, D is TRBD2 (6 bases). Per the germline V gene, CDR1 is SGDLS and CDR2 is YYNGEE. Trimming pared 0 bases from V and 2 bases from J, leaving 14 bases between. The CDR3 has 16 residues. This CDR3 reads CASSVGGGGRQETQYF. CDR3 nucleotide sequence: TGTGCCAGCAGCGTAGGGGGAGGCGGCAGGCAAGAGACCCAGTACTTC.

This clonotype was picked up many times. The CDR3 sequence is CASSSHRGGNIQYF. The CDR3 nucleotides read TGTGCCAGCAGCTCGCACAGGGGAGGGAACATTCAGTACTTC. The chain links TRBV7-9 to TRBJ2-4, with D perhaps matching TRBD1 or TRBD2 (7 bases each). The CDR3 length is 14 residues. Germline V gene sequence: CDR1 SEHNR, CDR2 FQNEAQ (reference sequence). Trimming took off 4 bases at V and 7 bases at J, with 14 bases between the two ends.

This clonotype was seen a single time. Possible read error: a much larger clone is one base away. CDR3: CASAVSSRANVLTF. In DNA form, the CDR3 reads TGTGCCAGCGCCGTGAGCTCTAGGGCCAACGTCCTGACTTTC. V and J are TRBV6-1 and TRBJ2-6; D is unclear. Germline loops: CDR1 MNHNS, CDR2 SASEGT. This CDR3 has 14 amino acids.

This clonotype was seen ten or more times. The chain is built from TRBV21-1 and TRBJ2-7; TRBD1, the table's D call, was not compared with the DNA. TRBV21-1 is listed as a pseudogene. CDR3 length: 14 amino acids. The CDR3 region is CASSKAPGRYEQYF. The CDR3, as DNA: TGTGCCAGCAGCAAAGCTCCGGGCAGGTATGAGCAGTACTTC.

This clonotype came up many times. The chain recombines TRBV4-2 with TRBJ1-5, with 7 bases fitting TRBD1. The CDR3 sequence is 18 residues long. V was clipped by 4 bases and J by 5 bases; unmatched bases: 17. Germline V gene sequence: CDR1 LGHNA, CDR2 YNFKEQ. The CDR3 loop is CASSPPPTGSMGDQPQHF. CDR3 sequence (DNA): TGTGCCAGCAGCCCCCCTCCGACAGGGAGCATGGGGGATCAGCCCCAGCATTTT.

This clonotype was seen at least ten times. This CDR3 is CASRGQLNTEAFF. The CDR3 nucleotides read TGTGCCAGCCGAGGACAGTTGAACACTGAAGCTTTCTTT. This chain connects TRBV7-2 to TRBJ1-1, with D perhaps matching TRBD1 (6 bases). V lost 8 bases to trimming and J lost 0 bases, with 10 bases between them. Germline CDR1 SGHTA, CDR2 FQGNSA. The CDR3 length is 13 residues. The entire variable domain, with the rest obtained from reference TRBV7-2 and TRBJ1-1, is as follows: GAGVSQSPSNKVTEKGKDVELRCDPISGHTALYWYRQSLGQGLEFLIYFQGNSAPDKSGLPSDRFSAERTGGSVSTLTIQRTQQEDSAVYLCASRGQLNTEAFFGQGTRLTVV.

The chain has TRBV9 and TRBJ2-1; either TRBD1 or TRBD2 may supply D (5 bases each). This CDR3 is built from 15 residues. Trimming stripped 4 bases from V and 7 bases from J, with 18 bases between. Germline V gives CDR1 SGDLS, CDR2 YYNGEE. The DNA of the CDR3 is TGTGCCAGCAGCCTCGGGGCTACCCCTCGGAATGAGCAGTTCTTC. Protein sequence: CASSLGATPRNEQFF.

There are many counts of this clonotype. The genes are TRBV9 and TRBJ2-7, with TRBD2 matching over 7 bases. V shed 0 bases and J 5 bases; nucleotides not matched to a gene: 8. The germline V gene has CDR1 SGDLS and CDR2 YYNGEE. The CDR3 is made up of 15 amino acids. This CDR3 is CASSVGGRLQDEQYF. The CDR3 nucleotides are TGTGCCAGCAGCGTAGGCGGGAGACTTCAGGACGAGCAGTACTTC. The full variable domain, in which reference TRBV9 and TRBJ2-7 provide the parts outside the CDR3, is DSGVTQTPKHLITATGQRVTLRCSPRSGDLSVYWYQQSLDQGLQFLIQYYNGEERAKGNILERFSAQQFPDLHSELNLSSLELGDSALYFCASSVGGRLQDEQYFGPGTRLTVT.

The V call is TRBV4-3, the J call TRBJ2-5; 8 bases line up with TRBD2. J gave up 5 bases and V 4 bases, and 9 bases lay outside the gene matches. CDR1 LGHNA and CDR2 YSLEER come from the germline V gene. The CDR3 spans 15 residues. CDR3 amino acids: CASSRSAGAGETQYF. In DNA form, the CDR3 reads TGCGCCAGCAGCCGGTCAGCGGGAGCCGGGGAGACCCAGTACTTC.

The sample holds many counts of this clonotype. The chain links TRBV20-1 to TRBJ2-3, with D unclear. V was trimmed by 6 bases and J by 2 bases, leaving 9 bases between them. The germline gives CDR1 DFQATT, CDR2 SNEGSKA (reference sequence). The CDR3 loop spans 12 amino acids. The CDR3 region has the DNA TGCAGTGCCCACTACTACACAGATACGCAGTATTTT. As protein: CSAHYYTDTQYF.

This clonotype has ten or more counts. CDR3 protein: CASSRRGFGTDTQYF. CDR3 DNA sequence: TGTGCCAGCAGCCGACGAGGGTTCGGCACAGATACGCAGTATTTT. V and J are TRBV11-2 and TRBJ2-3, with D possibly TRBD2 on 5 matching bases. CDR1 and CDR2 from the germline V gene are SGHAT and FQNNGV. The V end lost 5 bases, the J end lost 1 base, and 13 bases lay between the germline ends. The CDR3 sequence is 15 residues long.

This clonotype was counted ten times or more. This sequence joins TRBV28 and TRBJ2-7; D not resolved. The CDR3 length is 14 residues. Trimming removed 6 bases from V and 0 bases from J, with 12 bases in between. Germline CDR1 MDHEN, CDR2 SYDVKM. CDR3 in DNA: TGTGCCAGCAGCCGCTTGGACGGCTCCTACGAGCAGTACTTC. This encodes CASSRLDGSYEQYF.

This clonotype has at least ten counts. The V gene is TRBV5-1, the J gene TRBJ1-5; TRBD1 matches at 7 bases. This CDR3 comprises 14 residues. Germline V lookup: CDR1 SGHRS, CDR2 YFSETQ. V lost 0 bases, J lost 4 bases, and 1 base stayed unmatched. This chain's CDR3 is CASSLDRGNQPQHF. DNA for the CDR3: TGCGCCAGCAGCTTGGACAGGGGAAATCAGCCCCAGCATTTT.